This T cell receptor beta chain originates from a study of naive and memory T cell subsets. Overall study results and limits: Naive repertoires, especially CD8, held a few larger clonotypes, possibly memory cells re-expressing CD45RA.

Germline V gives CDR1 DFQATT, CDR2 SNEGSKA (reference sequence). The CDR3 runs to 15 residues. Trimming took 3 bases from V and 2 from J, leaving 16 bases between them. Notes on this clonotype: Its antigen is not known.

Both TRBC1 and TRBC2 were covered by a beta constant-region primer of two equimolar oligonucleotides. Four rounds of PCR amplified the ligated cDNA using nested alpha and beta constant-region primers plus SP2. A single record per CDR3 protein comes from TCRdb applying MiXCR to the UMI-ligation and nested PCR reads. The sample holds roughly 100,000 distinct CDR3 sequences, about 14% seen once. The TCR sequence derives from a human donor in good health. V usage is TRBV20-1 and J usage is TRBJ2-5; no definite D call. Sequenced sample: naive CD8+ T cells from blood. The CDR3 coding sequence is TGCAGTGCTAGTCCCGCAGCCAATACTCAAGAGACCCAGTACTTC. This gives the protein CSASPAANTQETQYF.